This is a list of T cell receptor beta chains from one sample in a study of blood T cell repertoires in COVID-19. Sequenced by immunoSEQ multiplex PCR; TCRdb stores in-frame clones only, minus some. The sample yields roughly 40,000 clones, 70% to 90% seen once. The sequenced sample was peripheral blood. These receptor sequences come from a man aged 50 to 60 in a cohort sampled during active COVID-19. Each CDR3 is given with its conserved first and last residue.

J gene: TRBJ1-2; V gene: TRBV6-6; CDR3 protein: CASSPPGGYGYTF
J gene: TRBJ2-3; V gene: TRBV4-1; CDR3 protein: CASSQTLAPSTDTQYF
J gene: TRBJ2-5; V gene: TRBV2; CDR3 protein: CASGQGMTETQYF
J gene: TRBJ2-2; V gene: TRBV6-2/TRBV6-3; CDR3 protein: CASSIIDSRLTGELFF
J gene: TRBJ1-5; V gene: TRBV5-8; CDR3 protein: CASSLVAVNQPQHF
J gene: TRBJ2-3; V gene: TRBV6-6; CDR3 protein: CASGRDATGTDTQYF
J gene: TRBJ1-2; V gene: TRBV6-5; CDR3 protein: CASSYSSSYGYTF
J gene: TRBJ1-5; V gene: TRBV7-6; CDR3 protein: CASSLVPLGLNQPQHF
J gene: TRBJ2-1; V gene: TRBV6-1; CDR3 protein: CASSERTSGMFYNEQFF
J gene: TRBJ2-3; V gene: TRBV7-9; CDR3 protein: CASIGGESALDTQYF
J gene: TRBJ1-2; V gene: TRBV14; CDR3 protein: CASSQDRAGTELYGYTF
J gene: TRBJ2-5; V gene: TRBV9; CDR3 protein: CASRIGTGRHETQYF
J gene: TRBJ2-5; V gene: TRBV7-2; CDR3 protein: CASSTTSGWGQETQYF
J gene: TRBJ2-7; V gene: TRBV2; CDR3 protein: CASYPDFPYEQYF
J gene: TRBJ2-7; V gene: TRBV7-2; CDR3 protein: CASSVGTSGYEQYF
J gene: TRBJ2-7; V gene: TRBV6-1; CDR3 protein: CASSEEIELGGFTYEQYF
J gene: TRBJ2-2; V gene: TRBV6-2/TRBV6-3; CDR3 protein: CASSSSRTGELFF
J gene: TRBJ2-1; V gene: TRBV27; CDR3 protein: CASTPRRDYRNEQFF
J gene: TRBJ2-3; V gene: TRBV5-8; CDR3 protein: CASSPISGGAGDTQYF
J gene: TRBJ2-4; V gene: TRBV5-1; CDR3 protein: CASSLGGGAQYF
J gene: TRBJ2-5; V gene: TRBV27; CDR3 protein: CASTGGGAETQYF
J gene: TRBJ1-2; V gene: TRBV2; CDR3 protein: CASSERDISNYGYTF
J gene: TRBJ1-5; V gene: TRBV28; CDR3 protein: CASIGSRSNQPQHF
J gene: TRBJ1-2; V gene: TRBV27; CDR3 protein: CASSASPRVRGYTF
J gene: TRBJ2-1; V gene: TRBV27; CDR3 protein: CASSLSGRTSAYNEQFF
J gene: TRBJ2-5; V gene: TRBV9; CDR3 protein: CASSAREGWEGIQETQYF
J gene: TRBJ2-4; V gene: TRBV5-1; CDR3 protein: CASSLGVTGSKNIQYF
J gene: TRBJ1-4; V gene: TRBV3-1/TRBV3-2; CDR3 protein: CASSQGPNPGSPRKLFF
J gene: TRBJ1-6; V gene: TRBV7-9; CDR3 protein: CASSSTHQGGLNSPLHF
J gene: TRBJ1-5; V gene: TRBV19; CDR3 protein: CASSITGWSNQPQHF
J gene: TRBJ2-3; V gene: TRBV9; CDR3 protein: CASSPNPLAPDTQYF
J gene: TRBJ1-1; V gene: TRBV6-5; CDR3 protein: CASSSLGGARTEAFF
J gene: TRBJ2-7; V gene: TRBV2; CDR3 protein: CATLGASSYEQYF
J gene: TRBJ1-4; V gene: TRBV7-2; CDR3 protein: CASSSGAEKLFF
J gene: TRBJ1-2; V gene: TRBV9; CDR3 protein: CASSDQGAGFPYHGYTF
J gene: TRBJ2-5; V gene: TRBV10-3; CDR3 protein: CAISRDTYQETQYF
J gene: TRBJ1-1; V gene: TRBV2; CDR3 protein: CASRGDRGDTEAFF
J gene: TRBJ1-5; V gene: TRBV7-3; CDR3 protein: CASSLRGGKQPQHF
J gene: TRBJ1-4; V gene: TRBV7-9; CDR3 protein: CASRKTGIGEKLFF
J gene: TRBJ2-3; V gene: TRBV13; CDR3 protein: CASSRSGVTDTQYF
J gene: TRBJ2-2; V gene: TRBV7-3; CDR3 protein: CASSLTLGLAYTGELFF
J gene: TRBJ1-2; V gene: TRBV5-8; CDR3 protein: CASSPSPGQYGYTF
J gene: TRBJ2-5; V gene: TRBV5-6; CDR3 protein: CASSLGEMEQETQYF
J gene: TRBJ2-1; V gene: TRBV6-4; CDR3 protein: CASRGGLTSSYNEQFF
J gene: TRBJ2-5; V gene: TRBV10-2; CDR3 protein: CASSEGGRGVKTQYF
J gene: TRBJ2-2; V gene: TRBV19; CDR3 protein: CASSINRNTGELFF
J gene: TRBJ1-6; V gene: TRBV5-4; CDR3 protein: CASSSAQVRNSPLHF
J gene: TRBJ1-1; V gene: TRBV30; CDR3 protein: CAWSVPGQTFGF
J gene: TRBJ2-5; V gene: TRBV5-4; CDR3 protein: CASSFPSSGRVETQYF
J gene: TRBJ2-1; V gene: TRBV13; CDR3 protein: CASSSRESHEQFF
J gene: TRBJ1-1; V gene: TRBV19; CDR3 protein: CASSIRRGEAFF
J gene: TRBJ2-7; V gene: TRBV4-1; CDR3 protein: CASSQDKGRDEQYF